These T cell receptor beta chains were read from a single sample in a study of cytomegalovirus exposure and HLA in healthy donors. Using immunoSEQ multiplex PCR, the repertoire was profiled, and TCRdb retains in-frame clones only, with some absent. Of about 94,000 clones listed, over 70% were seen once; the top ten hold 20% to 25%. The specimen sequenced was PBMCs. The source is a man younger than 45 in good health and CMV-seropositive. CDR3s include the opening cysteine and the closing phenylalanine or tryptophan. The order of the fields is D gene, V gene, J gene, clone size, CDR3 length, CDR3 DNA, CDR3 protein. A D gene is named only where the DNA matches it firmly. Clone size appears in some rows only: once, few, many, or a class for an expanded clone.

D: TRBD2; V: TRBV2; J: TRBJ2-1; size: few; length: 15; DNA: TGTGCCAGCAGTGGAGTCGGCGGGGGAAACAATGAGCAGTTCTTC; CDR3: CASSGVGGGNNEQFF
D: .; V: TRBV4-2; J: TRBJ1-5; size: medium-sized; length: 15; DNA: TGTGCCAGCAGCCAAGAACTGCTGAGCGGTCAGCCCCAGCATTTT; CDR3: CASSQELLSGQPQHF
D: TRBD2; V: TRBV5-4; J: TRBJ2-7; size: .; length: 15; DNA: TGTGCCAGCAGCGAACCATCTAGCGGGAGTCTCGAGCAGTACTTC; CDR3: CASSEPSSGSLEQYF
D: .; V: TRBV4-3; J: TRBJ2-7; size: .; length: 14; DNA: TGCGCCAGCAGCCAATCTACAGGGATCTACGAGCAGTACTTC; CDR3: CASSQSTGIYEQYF
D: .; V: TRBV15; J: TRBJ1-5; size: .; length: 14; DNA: TGTGCCACCAGCAGGTTAATACAGGGTCAGCCCCAGCATTTT; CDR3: CATSRLIQGQPQHF
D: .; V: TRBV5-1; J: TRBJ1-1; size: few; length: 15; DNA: TGCGCCAGCAGCCCTAGGGAGGGGGGGAACACTGAAGCTTTCTTT; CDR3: CASSPREGGNTEAFF
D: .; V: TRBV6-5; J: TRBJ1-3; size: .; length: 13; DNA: TGTGCCAGCCGCAGGGACTGGAGAAACACCATATATTTT; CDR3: CASRRDWRNTIYF
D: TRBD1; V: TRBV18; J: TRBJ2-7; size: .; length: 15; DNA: TGTGCCAGCTCACCTCGGGACAGGAGTAACTACGAGCAGTACTTC; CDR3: CASSPRDRSNYEQYF
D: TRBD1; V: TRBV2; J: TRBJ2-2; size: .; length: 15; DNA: TGTGCCAGCAGAGCCACAGGGGTGAACACCGGGGAGCTGTTTTTT; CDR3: CASRATGVNTGELFF
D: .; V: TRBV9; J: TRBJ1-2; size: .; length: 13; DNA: TGTGCCAGCAGCGATGACGGAGATAGTGGCTACACCTTC; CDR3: CASSDDGDSGYTF
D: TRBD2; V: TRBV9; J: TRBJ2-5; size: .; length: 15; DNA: TGTGCCAGCAGCGGGGGACTAGCGGGAGAAGAGACCCAGTACTTC; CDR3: CASSGGLAGEETQYF
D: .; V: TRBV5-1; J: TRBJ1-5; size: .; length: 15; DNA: TGCGCCAGCAGCTTGGACGGGGGTAGCAATCAGCCCCAGCATTTT; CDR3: CASSLDGGSNQPQHF
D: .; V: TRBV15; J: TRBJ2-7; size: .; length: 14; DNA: TGTGCCACCAGCAGAGCGCCTGGGGGGTACGAGCAGTACTTC; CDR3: CATSRAPGGYEQYF
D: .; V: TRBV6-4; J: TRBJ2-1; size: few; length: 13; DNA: TGTGCCAGCTCAGACGACAGCTACAATGAGCAGTTCTTC; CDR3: CASSDDSYNEQFF
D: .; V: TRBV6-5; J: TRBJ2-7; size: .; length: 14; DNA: TGTGCCAGCAGTTTTGAACAGGGAACCTACGAGCAGTACTTC; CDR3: CASSFEQGTYEQYF
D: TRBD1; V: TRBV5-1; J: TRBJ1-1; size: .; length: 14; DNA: TGCGCCAGCAGCTTGTCCAGGGGGGCGACTGAAGCTTTCTTT; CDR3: CASSLSRGATEAFF
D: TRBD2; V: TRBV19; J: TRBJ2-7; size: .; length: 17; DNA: TGTGCCAGTAGCCCTAACGGGAGGGGACTTTCAACCTACGAGCAGTACTTC; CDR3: CASSPNGRGLSTYEQYF
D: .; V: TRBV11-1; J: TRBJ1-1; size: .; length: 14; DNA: TGTGCCAGCAGCTTAGGTCGGGGAGGCACTGAAGCTTTCTTT; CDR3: CASSLGRGGTEAFF
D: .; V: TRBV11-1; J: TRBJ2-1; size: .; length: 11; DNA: TGTGCCAGCAGCCAAGCGGGCACGCAGTTCTTC; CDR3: CASSQAGTQFF
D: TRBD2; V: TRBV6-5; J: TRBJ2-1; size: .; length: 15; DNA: TGTGCCAGCAGTTACGGGCGGGGGGCCATAGATGAGCAGTTCTTC; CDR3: CASSYGRGAIDEQFF
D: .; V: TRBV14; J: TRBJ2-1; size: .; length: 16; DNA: TGTGCCAGCAGCCCAAGCGGGCAGGGATACTACAATGAGCAGTTCTTC; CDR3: CASSPSGQGYYNEQFF
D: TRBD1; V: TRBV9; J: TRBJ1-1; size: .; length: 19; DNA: TGTGCCAGCAGCGTCTCCATCCCGGGACAGGGGAACCGGGACACTGAAGCTTTCTTT; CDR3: CASSVSIPGQGNRDTEAFF
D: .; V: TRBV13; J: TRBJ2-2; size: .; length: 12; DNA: TGTGCCAGCAGCCCCTCCAGCGGGGAGCTGTTTTTT; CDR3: CASSPSSGELFF
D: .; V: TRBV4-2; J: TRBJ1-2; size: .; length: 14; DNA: TGTGCCAGCAGCCATCCTAATCAGGACTATGGCTACACCTTC; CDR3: CASSHPNQDYGYTF
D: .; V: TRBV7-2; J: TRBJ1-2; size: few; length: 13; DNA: TGTGCCAGCAGCCAACAGGGATCGGATGGCTACACCTTC; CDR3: CASSQQGSDGYTF
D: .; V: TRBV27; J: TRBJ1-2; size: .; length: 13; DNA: TGTGCCAGCAGTCCACAGGTTAAGTATGGCTACACCTTC; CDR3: CASSPQVKYGYTF
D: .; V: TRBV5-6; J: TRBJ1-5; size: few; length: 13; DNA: TGTGCCAGCAGCTTCCAGGCCAATCAGCCCCAGCATTTT; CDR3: CASSFQANQPQHF
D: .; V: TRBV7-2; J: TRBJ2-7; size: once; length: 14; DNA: TGTGCCAGCAGCTTAGCGACAGAATCCTACGAGCAGTACTTC; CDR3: CASSLATESYEQYF
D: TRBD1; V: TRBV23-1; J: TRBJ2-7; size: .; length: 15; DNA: TGCGCCGAAACCCCCCGGGACAGGAAATCCTACGAGCAGTACTTC; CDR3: CAETPRDRKSYEQYF
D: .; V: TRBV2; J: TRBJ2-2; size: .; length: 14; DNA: TGTGCCAGCAGTGCCGCGCGGAACACCGGGGAGCTGTTTTTT; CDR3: CASSAARNTGELFF
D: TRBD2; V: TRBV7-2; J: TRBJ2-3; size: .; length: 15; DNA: TGTGCCAGCAGCTTAGGCGGGGGTACCTCAGATACGCAGTATTTT; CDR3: CASSLGGGTSDTQYF
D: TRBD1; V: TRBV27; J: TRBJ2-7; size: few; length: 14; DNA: TGTGCCAGCAGTTTCGGGACAGGGGACTACGAGCAGTACTTC; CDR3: CASSFGTGDYEQYF
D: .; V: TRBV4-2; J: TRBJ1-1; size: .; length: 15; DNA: TGTGCCAGCAGCCAAGAGAGAACAGGGAACACTGAAGCTTTCTTT; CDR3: CASSQERTGNTEAFF
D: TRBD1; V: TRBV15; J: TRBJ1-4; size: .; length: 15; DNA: TGTGCCACCAGCAGGCCCGGGACAGGCGCAAGGGAACTGTTTTTT; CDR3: CATSRPGTGARELFF
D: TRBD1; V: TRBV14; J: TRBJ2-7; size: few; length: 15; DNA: TGTGCCAGCAGCCAAGATTGGGACAGGTTCAGCGAGCAGTACTTC; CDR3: CASSQDWDRFSEQYF
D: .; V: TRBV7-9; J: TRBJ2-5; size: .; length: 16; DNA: TGTGCCAGCAGCTTAGAGTGGCAGGAGGGAAAAGAGACCCAGTACTTC; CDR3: CASSLEWQEGKETQYF
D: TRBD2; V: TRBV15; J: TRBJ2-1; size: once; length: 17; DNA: TGTGCCACCAGCAGGAAGTTAAGGACTAGCGCTGACAATGAGCAGTTCTTC; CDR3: CATSRKLRTSADNEQFF
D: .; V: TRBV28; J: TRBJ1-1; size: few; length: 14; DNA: TGTGCCAGCAGTTTACTGGGAGCGAACACTGAAGCTTTCTTT; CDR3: CASSLLGANTEAFF
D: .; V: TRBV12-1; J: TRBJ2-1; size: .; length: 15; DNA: TGTGCCAGCAGTTCCGGGGGGAGCTCCTACAATGAGCAGTTCTTC; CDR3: CASSSGGSSYNEQFF
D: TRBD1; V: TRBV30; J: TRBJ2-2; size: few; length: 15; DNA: TGTGCCTGTAATCCCGGACAGGGGTATACCGGGGAGCTGTTTTTT; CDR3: CACNPGQGYTGELFF
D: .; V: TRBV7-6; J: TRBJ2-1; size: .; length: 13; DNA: TGTGCCAGCAGCTTAACCAGGGGAAATGAGCAGTTCTTC; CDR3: CASSLTRGNEQFF
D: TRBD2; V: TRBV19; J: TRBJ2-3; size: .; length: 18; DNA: TGTGCCAGTAGTATAACTAGCGGGGGAGTTACTAGCACAGATACGCAGTATTTT; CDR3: CASSITSGGVTSTDTQYF
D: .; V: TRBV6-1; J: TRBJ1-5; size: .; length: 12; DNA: TGTGCCAGCAGCCTACTGAATCAGCCCCAGCATTTT; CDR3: CASSLLNQPQHF
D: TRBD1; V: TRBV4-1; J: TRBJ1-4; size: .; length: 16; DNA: TGCGCCAGCAGCCCCGGGACAGGGAGGACTAATGAAAAACTGTTTTTT; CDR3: CASSPGTGRTNEKLFF
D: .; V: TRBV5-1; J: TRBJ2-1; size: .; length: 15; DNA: TGCGCCAGCAGCTTCCACGGGCAGGGGACCAATGAGCAGTTCTTC; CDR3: CASSFHGQGTNEQFF